A single sample gave rise to the 29 T cell receptor beta chains below, sequenced in a study of response to subunit inactivated influenza vaccine. Each CDR3 protein is one row after TCRdb ran MiXCR on the RT-PCR reads. In the table there are under 500,000 distinct CDR3 sequences, approximately 11% of which are singletons. Specimen: PBMCs from blood, collected around seven weeks after vaccination. These TCRs come from a man over 45 who received an inactivated influenza vaccine.

This clonotype has ten or more counts. V is TRBV12-3 or TRBV12-4 and J is TRBJ2-7, with a tentative D call TRBD1 (6 bases). The CDR3 covers 12 residues. Trimming left V 6 bases short and J 6 bases short, with 12 bases between. CDR3 residues: CASSSDRTEQYF. CDR3 sequence (DNA): TGTGCCAGCAGCTCCGACAGGACCGAGCAGTACTTC.

The V gene is TRBV19, the J gene TRBJ2-2; maybe TRBD1 (6 bases). This CDR3 has 14 residues. Between the trimmed V and J ends, which lost 1 base and 6 bases, there was a span of 9 bases. CDR1 and CDR2 (germline): LNHDA, SQIVND (reference sequence). The CDR3 sequence is CASSIVGGAGELFF. The CDR3 DNA reads as TGTGCCAGTAGTATAGTAGGGGGTGCCGGGGAGCTGTTTTTT.

This clonotype occurred many times. The chain couples TRBV29-1 to TRBJ2-1; D might be TRBD1 (5 bases). V gave up 0 bases and J gave up 8 bases, with 8 bases separating them. This CDR3 contains 12 residues. Germline lookup yields CDR1 SQVTM and CDR2 ANQGSEA. DNA of the CDR3: TGCAGCGTTGAAGAAGGGGCCCATGAGCAGTTCTTC. Protein sequence: CSVEEGAHEQFF.

The V and J genes are TRBV14 and TRBJ1-2; D unclear. Looked up from germline, CDR1 is SGHDN and CDR2 is FVKESK. This CDR3 is built from 15 residues. V was cut by 5 bases and J by 4 bases, with 17 bases left in between. DNA for the CDR3: TGTGCCAGCAGCAGCTTTGGTGGTGAAGGCTATGGCTACACCTTC. Its protein is CASSSFGGEGYGYTF.

The sample holds many counts of this clonotype. J is TRBJ2-3 and V is TRBV6-1; D gene ambiguous. The CDR3 has 16 amino acids. V lost 2 bases to trimming and J lost 0 bases, with 12 bases between them. Germline lookup yields CDR1 MNHNS and CDR2 SASEGT. The CDR3 DNA follows: TGTGCCAGCAGTGAACAGACACATTCTAGCACAGATACGCAGTATTTT. This gives the protein CASSEQTHSSTDTQYF.

The J gene is TRBJ2-2, the V gene TRBV5-1, with TRBD1 as a possible D gene (6 bases). The germline V and J ends were trimmed by 2 bases and 2 bases, with 10 bases remaining between them. This CDR3 is built from 15 residues. The germline gives CDR1 SGHRS, CDR2 YFSETQ. The CDR3 nucleotides read TGCGCCAGCAGCTTACGGACAGACAACACCGGGGAGCTGTTTTTT. It yields the protein CASSLRTDNTGELFF.

This clonotype was seen a handful of times. V gene TRBV5-1 combines with J gene TRBJ2-5, with a tentative D call TRBD1 (5 bases). The CDR3 length is 16 residues. V dropped 4 bases and J dropped 2 bases, with 18 bases sitting between them. CDR1 SGHRS and CDR2 YFSETQ come from the germline V gene. The CDR3 coding sequence is TGCGCCAGCAGCCTGTTCTCAGGGCTAAGGCAAGAGACCCAGTACTTC. Its protein product is CASSLFSGLRQETQYF. The variable domain in full, completed from reference TRBV5-1 and TRBJ2-5, reads KAGVTQTPRYLIKTRGQQVTLSCSPISGHRSVSWYQQTPGQGLQFLFEYFSETQRNKGNFPGRFSGRQFSNSRSEMNVSTLELGDSALYLCASSLFSGLRQETQYFGPGTRLLVL.

There are a few counts of this clonotype. J is TRBJ2-7 and V is TRBV9, with D tentatively TRBD1 (6 bases). Trimming shortened V by 3 bases and J by 5 bases, and 21 bases separated the two germline ends. The CDR3 is 16 residues long. In germline, CDR1 is SGDLS, CDR2 YYNGEE. CDR3 loop: CASSGLQGSGGDEQYF. DNA of the CDR3: TGTGCCAGCAGCGGCTTACAGGGCTCTGGAGGCGACGAGCAGTACTTC.

This clonotype was detected only a few times. This chain links TRBV28 with TRBJ2-5; D uncertain. The ends were cut back, 5 bases at V and 5 bases at J, with 24 bases in the middle. CDR1 and CDR2 from the germline V gene are MDHEN and SYDVKM. CDR3 size: 17 residues. This CDR3 is CASSRESLGSSTETQYF. The CDR3 DNA reads TGTGCCAGCAGTCGAGAAAGCCTGGGTTCCTCTACGGAGACCCAGTACTTC.

This clonotype has ten or more counts. V is TRBV20-1 and J is TRBJ2-1; perhaps TRBD2 as D (7 bases). Deletions cut 6 bases from V and 3 bases from J, with 15 bases between. Germline loops: CDR1 DFQATT, CDR2 SNEGSKA (reference sequence). CDR3 length: 14 residues. The CDR3 protein is CSAGGLANYNEQFF. CDR3 sequence (DNA): TGCAGTGCGGGGGGGCTAGCGAACTACAATGAGCAGTTCTTC.

This chain uses TRBV28 with TRBJ2-7, with D unresolved. This CDR3 has 10 residues. Trimming took 7 bases from V and 9 from J, leaving 10 bases between them. The V gene's germline CDR1 is MDHEN and CDR2 SYDVKM. In DNA form, the CDR3 reads TGTGCCAGCAACATCGACCCGCAGTACTTC. It encodes CASNIDPQYF.

Ten or more counts support this clonotype. The CDR3 DNA sequence: TGTGCCAGCAGCCAAGTAAGACAGGGGATGGAGAACACTGAAGCTTTCTTT. This translates into CASSQVRQGMENTEAFF. This chain links TRBV4-2 with TRBJ1-1; 8 positions match TRBD1. CDR1 and CDR2 from the germline V gene are LGHNA and YNFKEQ. The CDR3 consists of 17 residues. Trimming cost V 1 base and J 1 base; bases outside gene matches: 8.

In its sample, this clonotype was seen a few times. The V call is TRBV7-2, the J call TRBJ2-1, with 11 bases aligning to TRBD2. The junction had 10 bases not matched to a gene; V was cut back by 4 bases and J by 5 bases. The CDR3 is 17 residues long. Looked up from germline, CDR1 is SGHTA and CDR2 is FQGNSA. CDR3 bases: TGTGCCAGCAGCTCATGGGAACTAGCGGGGGAAAACAATGAGCAGTTCTTC. Residues: CASSSWELAGENNEQFF.

The table lists this clonotype with many counts. V is TRBV28 and J is TRBJ2-7; 8 positions agree with TRBD2. Looked up from germline, CDR1 is MDHEN and CDR2 is SYDVKM. The CDR3 is 14 amino acids. Unmatched junction bases numbered 11, after V lost 11 bases and J lost 2 bases. The CDR3 here is CAVALAGTAYEQYF. The CDR3, as DNA: TGTGCCGTTGCTTTAGCGGGGACGGCCTACGAGCAGTACTTC.

The V gene is TRBV28, the J gene TRBJ2-1; TRBD2 matches at 11 bases. The V and J ends lost 2 bases and 9 bases, in that order; junction bases with no gene match: 6. Germline V gene lookup returns CDR1 MDHEN and CDR2 SYDVKM. The CDR3 runs to 15 residues. The CDR3 DNA reads TGTGCCAGCAGTTTAACACTAGCGGGAGACCGTGAGCAGTTCTTC. Its translation: CASSLTLAGDREQFF.

This clonotype came up a few times. This chain connects TRBV20-1 to TRBJ2-1, with D possibly TRBD2 on 6 matching bases. Germline V gene data show CDR1 as DFQATT and CDR2 as SNEGSKA (reference sequence). The length of the CDR3 is 14 residues. The ends were cut back, 4 bases at V and 4 bases at J, with 14 bases in the middle. CDR3 sequence: CSATRLEKYNEQFF. DNA of the CDR3: TGCAGTGCTACCAGACTAGAAAAGTACAATGAGCAGTTCTTC.

This clonotype came up a few times. The chain combines TRBV7-2 with TRBJ2-3; possibly TRBD1 for D (5 bases). CDR1 SGHTA and CDR2 FQGNSA come from the germline V gene. Trimming shortened V by 2 bases and J by 0 bases, and 15 bases separated the two germline ends. The CDR3 has 17 amino acids. The chain's CDR3 is CASSLKRGWGSTDTQYF. The CDR3 coding sequence is TGTGCCAGCAGCTTAAAAAGGGGCTGGGGTAGCACAGATACGCAGTATTTT. Combining the CDR3 with reference TRBV7-2 and TRBJ2-3 gives the whole variable domain GAGVSQSPSNKVTEKGKDVELRCDPISGHTALYWYRQSLGQGLEFLIYFQGNSAPDKSGLPSDRFSAERTGGSVSTLTIQRTQQEDSAVYLCASSLKRGWGSTDTQYFGPGTRLTVL.

This clonotype was observed a handful of times. The genes are TRBV4-1 and TRBJ2-7; 9 bases are a match to TRBD2. The CDR3 runs 17 residues. The germline CDR1 and CDR2 sequences are MGHRA and YSYEKL. With V trimmed by 0 bases and J by 2 bases, 8 bases remained unmatched. CDR3 residues: CASSQDRLGLATYEQYF. CDR3 DNA: TGCGCCAGCAGCCAAGATCGTTTGGGACTAGCAACCTACGAGCAGTACTTC.

CDR3 nucleotide sequence: TGCAGTGCTAGACAGGGGACCACTGAAGCTTTCTTT. Translated, it gives CSARQGTTEAFF. This chain connects TRBV20-1 to TRBJ1-1; possible D gene TRBD1, 6 bases. Per germline, CDR1 DFQATT and CDR2 SNEGSKA (reference sequence). Trimming took 2 bases from V and 4 from J, leaving 8 bases between them. The CDR3 loop spans 12 amino acids.

This clonotype has a count of ten or more. J is TRBJ2-1 and V is TRBV6-2 or TRBV6-3, with 9 nucleotides matching TRBD2. Germline trimming cut 0 bases from V and 6 bases from J; bases unmatched to any gene: 6. Per germline, CDR1 MNHEY and CDR2 SVGEGT. The CDR3 extends over 16 amino acids. CDR3 sequence reads: CASSYSSSGSSNEQFF. The CDR3 DNA sequence: TGTGCCAGCAGTTACTCGAGTAGCGGGAGTTCCAATGAGCAGTTCTTC.

Only a few counts were recorded for this clonotype. This chain connects TRBV5-1 to TRBJ2-7; 10 nucleotides line up with TRBD1. This CDR3 region has 13 residues. Trimming took 3 bases from V and 6 from J; bases not matched to a gene: 3. CDR1 SGHRS and CDR2 YFSETQ come from the germline V gene. The CDR3 protein is CASSSWTGGEQYF. CDR3 DNA: TGCGCCAGCAGCTCGTGGACAGGGGGCGAGCAGTACTTC.

The chain uses TRBV15 and TRBJ2-2; D is possibly TRBD1 (6 bases). The germline gives CDR1 LNHNV, CDR2 YYDKDF (reference sequence). V lost 1 base to trimming and J lost 4 bases, with 13 bases between them. The CDR3 contains 16 residues. DNA for the CDR3: TGTGCCACCAGCAGAGCCCTCGGACAGTCCACCGGGGAGCTGTTTTTT. Translated, it gives CATSRALGQSTGELFF.

This chain links TRBV28 with TRBJ2-5; D not certain. Trimming shortened V by 3 bases and J by 1 base, and 15 bases separated the two germline ends. From germline, CDR1 is MDHEN and CDR2 SYDVKM. CDR3 length: 16 amino acids. CDR3 region: CASSFTSVPLQETQYF. In nucleotides, the CDR3 is TGTGCCAGCAGTTTCACCTCTGTTCCTCTCCAAGAGACCCAGTACTTC.

This chain links TRBV5-1 with TRBJ2-1; D is undetermined. From germline, CDR1 is SGHRS and CDR2 YFSETQ. CDR3 length: 14 amino acids. V lost 5 bases to trimming and J lost 11 bases, with 20 bases between them. The CDR3 reads CASSPVGSHPQQFF. The CDR3 DNA reads TGCGCCAGCAGTCCGGTGGGGTCTCATCCCCAGCAGTTCTTC.

This clonotype was found many times. This chain links TRBV29-1 with TRBJ2-3; no firm D call. Germline CDR1 and CDR2: SQVTM and ANQGSEA. CDR3 length: 12 residues. Deletions cut 4 bases from V and 4 bases from J, with 9 bases between. The CDR3 nucleotides read TGCAGCGTTGGGGAACGCCCAGATACGCAGTATTTT. Translated, it gives CSVGERPDTQYF.

The V call is TRBV7-2, the J call TRBJ2-3, with D maybe TRBD1 (5 bases). The ends were cut back, 4 bases at V and 5 bases at J, with 10 bases in the middle. Germline V gene lookup returns CDR1 SGHTA and CDR2 FQGNSA. The CDR3 contains 13 residues. Here the CDR3 DNA reads TGTGCCAGCAGCTCAACCAGGGAAGATACGCAGTATTTT. It yields the protein CASSSTREDTQYF.

In DNA, the CDR3 is TGCGCCAGCAGCCCCGGGACTAGCGGGGGCCGAACAGATACGCAGTATTTT. As protein: CASSPGTSGGRTDTQYF. The rearrangement joins TRBV4-3 to TRBJ2-3; 14 nucleotides match TRBD2. The CDR3 is 17 residues long. The junction had 6 bases not matched to a gene; V was cut back by 4 bases and J by 3 bases. Germline V CDR1 and CDR2: LGHNA, YSLEER.

The sample holds a few counts of this clonotype. This chain links TRBV12-3 or TRBV12-4 with TRBJ2-2, with D possibly TRBD1 on 6 matching bases. The CDR3 covers 15 residues. Trimming left V 3 bases short and J 0 bases short, with 8 bases between. This CDR3 is CASSFRTANTGELFF. CDR3 coding DNA: TGTGCCAGCAGTTTCCGGACAGCGAACACCGGGGAGCTGTTTTTT.

A few counts support this clonotype. The chain carries TRBV11-2 and TRBJ1-3, with no clear D. The V gene's germline CDR1 is SGHAT and CDR2 FQNNGV. This CDR3 comprises 16 residues. Trimming left V 0 bases short and J 3 bases short, with 12 bases between. CDR3 region: CASSLDTSPLGNTIYF. Here the CDR3 DNA reads TGTGCCAGCAGCTTAGATACCAGCCCCCTTGGAAACACCATATATTTT.